These 25 T cell receptor beta chains came from one sample sequenced in a study of blood T cells in healthy people across ages. Combining a sample-barcoded 5' primer with a J-beta primer mix, a second PCR ran for 7 to 11 cycles. In TCRdb, the 5' RACE reads were re-called with MiXCR into one record per CDR3 protein. The table includes about 1 million distinct CDR3 sequences, less than 50% detected once. Sequenced input: blood. These receptors were obtained from a woman aged 55-70 years in good health.

Only a few counts were recorded for this clonotype. The V call is TRBV6-1, the J call TRBJ1-4; 8 nucleotides line up with TRBD1. The V segment lost 2 bases and the J segment 4 bases; nucleotides outside the gene matches: 9. This CDR3 spans 17 amino acids. Germline values: CDR1 MNHNS, CDR2 SASEGT. This CDR3 reads CASSERSRGLINEKLFF. In nucleotides, the CDR3 is TGTGCCAGCAGTGAAAGGTCCAGGGGGCTAATTAATGAAAAACTGTTTTTT.

The chain links TRBV20-1 to TRBJ2-5; tentative D call: TRBD2 (6 bases). This CDR3 is 14 amino acids long. The germline V and J ends were trimmed by 3 bases and 11 bases, with 22 bases remaining between them. Germline V gene data show CDR1 as DFQATT and CDR2 as SNEGSKA (reference sequence). The CDR3 loop is CSARSGMEGDEQYF. Here the CDR3 DNA reads TGCAGTGCTAGGTCTGGGATGGAGGGCGATGAGCAGTACTTC.

V gene TRBV9 combines with J gene TRBJ1-1; D is perhaps TRBD1 (6 bases). V gave up 4 bases and J gave up 0 bases, with 16 bases separating them. CDR3 length equals 16 residues. CDR1 is SGDLS and CDR2 is YYNGEE in the germline V gene. CDR3 loop: CASSPRQAEMNTEAFF. CDR3 DNA sequence: TGTGCCAGCAGCCCCCGACAGGCCGAGATGAACACTGAAGCTTTCTTT.

This rearrangement joins TRBV20-1 to TRBJ2-7; 8 nucleotides line up with TRBD2. This CDR3 contains 14 residues. V lost 5 bases to trimming and J lost 3 bases; unmatched junction nucleotides: 9. CDR1 and CDR2 (germline): DFQATT, SNEGSKA (reference sequence). CDR3 amino acids: CSAPPPGGIYEQYF. The CDR3 DNA follows: TGCAGTGCTCCCCCGCCGGGAGGGATCTACGAGCAGTACTTC.

J is TRBJ2-7 and V is TRBV2; D is uncertain. Germline V gene sequence: CDR1 SNHLY, CDR2 FYNNEI. Trimming pared 1 base from V and 3 bases from J, leaving 25 bases between. The length of the CDR3 is 19 residues. CDR3 bases: TGTGCCAGCAGTGAAGTAGGTTTTGGAGTCGTGGGTTCTGGCTACGAGCAGTACTTC. Its translation is CASSEVGFGVVGSGYEQYF.

Notes on this clonotype: Its ends do not fully match the called genes, so a read error is possible. The chain links TRBV20-1 to TRBJ2-1; the match to TRBD2 covers 9 bases. Germline CDR1 DFQATT, CDR2 SNEGSKA (reference sequence). The CDR3 length is 17 residues. The CDR3 coding sequence is TGCAGTGCTAGAGATCGGTCTAGCGGGGACTCCTACGATGAGCAGTTCTTC. Translating it yields CSARDRSSGDSYDEQFF.

This sequence joins TRBV5-1 and TRBJ2-7; D is perhaps TRBD1 or TRBD2 (5 bases each). Germline V CDR1 and CDR2: SGHRS, YFSETQ. V lost 4 bases, J lost 0 bases, and 14 bases lay in between. This CDR3 has 15 amino acids. The CDR3 sequence: CASSPGAANSYEQYF. CDR3 DNA sequence: TGCGCCAGCAGCCCCGGGGCAGCGAACTCCTACGAGCAGTACTTC. Looking up the rest from reference TRBV5-1 and TRBJ2-7 gives the full variable domain: KAGVTQTPRYLIKTRGQQVTLSCSPISGHRSVSWYQQTPGQGLQFLFEYFSETQRNKGNFPGRFSGRQFSNSRSEMNVSTLELGDSALYLCASSPGAANSYEQYFGPGTRLTVT.

In this sample, this clonotype turned up a few times. This chain joins TRBV6-5 and TRBJ2-7; TRBD2 matches at 14 bases. This CDR3 region has 20 residues. Germline lookup yields CDR1 MNHEY and CDR2 SVGAGI. V shed 0 bases, J shed 4 bases, and the junction held 14 bases outside the gene matches. The CDR3 DNA reads as TGTGCCAGCAGTTACTCTCGGACAGGGACTAGCGGGAGCCGACCGTACGAGCAGTACTTC. Translation gives CASSYSRTGTSGSRPYEQYF.

The chain has TRBV20-1 and TRBJ2-2, with 11 nucleotides matching TRBD2. CDR1 and CDR2 from the germline V gene are DFQATT and SNEGSKA (reference sequence). Germline trimming cut 1 base from V and 0 bases from J; bases unmatched to any gene: 1. This CDR3 is built from 16 residues. CDR3: CSARGLAGPNTGELFF. CDR3 sequence (DNA): TGCAGTGCTAGAGGACTAGCGGGACCGAACACCGGGGAGCTGTTTTTT.

The genes are TRBV5-1 and TRBJ2-7; weak D call: TRBD1 (6 bases). Germline V gene sequence: CDR1 SGHRS, CDR2 YFSETQ. The V end was cut by 3 bases, the J end by 5 bases, with 15 bases between. This CDR3 comprises 14 residues. The CDR3 loop is CASSSTRQVHEQYF. In nucleotides, the CDR3 is TGCGCCAGCAGCTCCACCCGACAGGTCCACGAGCAGTACTTC.

J is TRBJ2-6 and V is TRBV27, with D maybe TRBD2 (6 bases). The germline CDR1 and CDR2 sequences are MNHEY and SMNVEV (reference sequence). This CDR3 has 16 amino acids. Trimming removed 1 base at V and 1 base at J, with 8 bases between. The CDR3 region is CASSLYSGSGANVLTF. The CDR3 DNA is TGTGCCAGCAGTTTATATAGCGGTTCTGGGGCCAACGTCCTGACTTTC.

The chain carries TRBV6-5 and TRBJ2-1; D remains unclear. From germline, CDR1 is MNHEY and CDR2 SVGAGI. The CDR3 length is 11 residues. The germline V and J ends were trimmed by 7 bases and 9 bases, with 10 bases remaining between them. The CDR3 DNA is TGTGCCAGCACCACGGGTCGTGAGCAGTTCTTC. Its translation is CASTTGREQFF.

The V gene is TRBV9, the J gene TRBJ2-5; tentatively, D is TRBD2 (5 bases). The V gene lost 3 bases and the J gene lost 2 bases, with 8 bases spanning the gap. Germline-derived CDR1 and CDR2 are SGDLS and YYNGEE. The CDR3 sequence is 13 residues long. CDR3: CASSAGNQETQYF. The DNA for the CDR3 is TGTGCCAGCAGCGCCGGGAATCAAGAGACCCAGTACTTC.

The sample holds a few counts of this clonotype. This sequence joins TRBV27 and TRBJ2-1; TRBD2 agrees at 11 bases. The CDR3 length is 13 residues. The trim removed 5 bases at V and 9 bases at J, leaving 3 bases unmatched. Germline V CDR1 and CDR2: MNHEY, SMNVEV (reference sequence). CDR3 bases: TGTGCCAGCAGTCCGGGACTAGCGGTTGAGCAGTTCTTC. As protein: CASSPGLAVEQFF.

In its sample, this clonotype was seen a few times. The chain has TRBV7-2 and TRBJ2-1; D not resolved. The CDR3 length is 16 residues. CDR1 is SGHTA, CDR2 FQGNSA, per germline. Trimming cost V 2 bases and J 2 bases, with 13 bases left between them. CDR3 sequence (DNA): TGTGCCAGCAGCTTAAATTTCGACCTGGCCTACAATGAGCAGTTCTTC. Translation: CASSLNFDLAYNEQFF. Based on the CDR3 plus reference TRBV7-2 and TRBJ2-1, the full variable domain is GAGVSQSPSNKVTEKGKDVELRCDPISGHTALYWYRQSLGQGLEFLIYFQGNSAPDKSGLPSDRFSAERTGGSVSTLTIQRTQQEDSAVYLCASSLNFDLAYNEQFFGPGTRLTVL.

This rearrangement joins TRBV5-1 to TRBJ2-1, with 12 positions matching TRBD2. The CDR3 sequence is 16 residues long. With 0 bases clipped from V and 6 bases from J, the junction kept 4 bases outside the gene matches. CDR1 and CDR2 (germline): SGHRS, YFSETQ. CDR3: CASSLALAGGPNEQFF. The CDR3 DNA reads TGCGCCAGCAGCTTGGCGCTAGCGGGAGGGCCCAATGAGCAGTTCTTC. Drawing the rest from reference TRBV5-1 and TRBJ2-1, the complete variable domain is KAGVTQTPRYLIKTRGQQVTLSCSPISGHRSVSWYQQTPGQGLQFLFEYFSETQRNKGNFPGRFSGRQFSNSRSEMNVSTLELGDSALYLCASSLALAGGPNEQFFGPGTRLTVL.

The gene calls are TRBV19 and TRBJ1-2, with 7 bases that match TRBD1. Germline CDR1 reads LNHDA; CDR2 reads SQIVND (reference sequence). The junction had 12 bases not matched to a gene; V was cut back by 4 bases and J by 7 bases. CDR3 length: 15 residues. The CDR3 sequence: CASSTRQGFNGGYTF. In DNA, the CDR3 is TGTGCCAGTAGTACCCGACAGGGATTCAACGGTGGCTACACCTTC.

This chain joins TRBV4-3 and TRBJ2-7; the match to TRBD1 covers 7 bases. The end of the DNA is better explained by TRBJ2-5, so the J call may be wrong. The CDR3 sequence is 14 residues long. CDR1 is LGHNA, CDR2 YSLEER, per germline. CDR3 coding DNA: TGCGCCAGCAGCCATGTTACAGGGGCCGGGACCCAGTACTTC. As protein: CASSHVTGAGTQYF.

A word on this clonotype: Being one base from a much bigger clone, this may be a read error. This chain connects TRBV6-1 to TRBJ2-3; 7 bases line up with TRBD1. Losses at the gene ends were 11 bases for V and 1 base for J; bases not matched to a gene: 12. Per germline, CDR1 MNHNS and CDR2 SASEGT. The CDR3 is 15 residues long. The DNA of the CDR3 is TGTGCCGGCACCCAGGGGGTGGGCGGCACAGATACGCAGTATTTT. Protein sequence: CAGTQGVGGTDTQYF.

The chain joins TRBV7-8 to TRBJ2-7; 9 bases are a match to TRBD2. This CDR3 has 16 amino acids. V was pared by 5 bases and J by 3 bases, with 11 bases of the junction left unmatched. Looked up from germline, CDR1 is SGHVS and CDR2 is FQNEAQ. The CDR3 reads CASSAGLAESYYEQYF. The DNA for the CDR3 is TGTGCCAGCAGCGCGGGACTAGCTGAATCCTACTACGAGCAGTACTTC. The whole variable domain, filled in from reference TRBV7-8 and TRBJ2-7, reads GAGVSQSPRYKVAKRGQDVALRCDPISGHVSLFWYQQALGQGPEFLTYFQNEAQLDKSGLPSDRFFAERPEGSVSTLKIQRTQQEDSAVYLCASSAGLAESYYEQYFGPGTRLTVT.

This clonotype was seen a handful of times. V and J are TRBV5-1 and TRBJ2-7, with D tentatively TRBD1 (5 bases). Looked up from germline, CDR1 is SGHRS and CDR2 is YFSETQ. Trimming left V 5 bases short and J 5 bases short, with 8 bases between. The CDR3 spans 11 residues. The CDR3 region is CASRQDNEQYF. CDR3 sequence (DNA): TGCGCCAGCAGACAGGACAACGAGCAGTACTTC.

The chain uses TRBV30 and TRBJ2-7, with 7 positions matching TRBD2. After removal of 1 base from V and 4 bases from J, the junction contained 7 bases not matched to a gene. The CDR3 totals 14 residues. Germline CDR1 and CDR2: GTSNPN and SVGIG (reference sequence). The CDR3 coding sequence is TGTGCCTGGAGTGCTGGCGGGAGTGGATACGAGCAGTACTTC. Protein: CAWSAGGSGYEQYF. Based on the CDR3 plus reference TRBV30 and TRBJ2-7, the full variable domain is SQTIHQWPATLVQPVGSPLSLECTVEGTSNPNLYWYRQAAGRGLQLLFYSVGIGQISSEVPQNLSASRPQDRQFILSSKKLLLSDSGFYLCAWSAGGSGYEQYFGPGTRLTVT.

This clonotype was observed a few times. V usage is TRBV5-1 and J usage is TRBJ2-3, with a possible D match to TRBD1 (6 bases). This CDR3 is built from 15 residues. V gave up 0 bases and J gave up 2 bases, with 10 bases separating them. Germline loops: CDR1 SGHRS, CDR2 YFSETQ. The CDR3 spells CASSLDGTHTDTQYF. CDR3 nucleotide sequence: TGCGCCAGCAGCTTGGACGGGACACACACAGATACGCAGTATTTT.

The chain combines TRBV7-2 with TRBJ2-3; TRBD2 is a possible D gene (5 bases). CDR1 SGHTA and CDR2 FQGNSA come from the germline V gene. There are 16 residues in the CDR3. V was pared by 4 bases and J by 2 bases, with 16 bases between. For the CDR3, the DNA is TGTGCCAGCAGCTACTACGTGGGAGTGTCCACAGATACGCAGTATTTT. The encoded protein is CASSYYVGVSTDTQYF. The variable domain in full, with the rest retrieved from reference TRBV7-2 and TRBJ2-3, is GAGVSQSPSNKVTEKGKDVELRCDPISGHTALYWYRQSLGQGLEFLIYFQGNSAPDKSGLPSDRFSAERTGGSVSTLTIQRTQQEDSAVYLCASSYYVGVSTDTQYFGPGTRLTVL.

The chain is built from TRBV7-6 and TRBJ2-7, with TRBD2 matching 10 bases. The CDR3 has 16 amino acids. Unmatched junction bases numbered 7, after V lost 5 bases and J lost 0 bases. The germline V gene encodes CDR1 SGHVS and CDR2 FNYEAQ. CDR3 loop: CASSGGLADPSYEQYF. DNA of the CDR3: TGTGCCAGCAGCGGAGGACTAGCGGACCCCTCCTACGAGCAGTACTTC.